This note documents a single T cell receptor (beta chain) sequence. The germline V gene encodes CDR1 DFQATT and CDR2 SNEGSKA (reference sequence). This CDR3 comprises 16 residues. This sample stems from a study of T cells expressing NK-cell markers. Study details: In sorted CD3+CD56+NKG2C+, CD3+CD56+NKG2C- and CD3+CD56-NKG2C+ T cells, TCR beta repertoires were obtained.

TCRdb reprocessed the 5' RACE reads, with one entry per CDR3 protein and no DNA. The sample holds about 540,000 distinct CDR3 sequences. The rearrangement joins TRBV20-1 to TRBJ2-6; as DNA is missing, the TRBD1 call by TCRdb cannot be tested. The sequenced sample consisted of blood T cells: a sorted CD56 or NKG2C T cell subset, CD4+ or CD8+ T cells, or bulk PBMC T cells (not recorded which). The TCR originated in a man between 18 and 35 years old in good health. CDR3 in amino acids: CSATRGGVAGANVLTF.